This T cell receptor (beta chain) was profiled in a study of graft-versus-host responses after intestinal transplantation. Across the whole study: Recipients uniformly received anti-thymocyte globulin induction, followed by tacrolimus and steroids for around 3 years. Regarding the study as a whole: Elevated graft-versus-host to host-versus-graft clonal ratios in allografts were recorded for patients with graft-donor T cell macrochimerism.

Responders (approximately 200,000, CFSE-labeled) were co-plated with approximately 200,000 irradiated, violet-dye-labeled stimulators. Germline V gene data show CDR1 as MNHEY and CDR2 as SVGAGI. CDR3 length: 14 amino acids. Trimming at V came to 2 bases and at J to 7 bases, leaving 3 bases not matched to a gene. The table came from immunoSEQ multiplex PCR; TCRdb's copy has only in-frame clones and leaves some out. The data show around 21,000 clones, with around 56% seen just once and approximately 0.97% held by the top ten. The receptor was isolated from a human patient who received an intestinal transplant. Specimen: alloreactive CD4+ T cells from a mixed lymphocyte reaction culture, collected before intestinal transplant. Subset: CFSE-low proliferating T cells sorted from approximately 6-day pre-transplant mixed lymphocyte reaction (GvH or HvG direction). The chain employs TRBV6-5 and TRBJ2-1; TRBD1 matches 9 bases. As DNA, the CDR3 is TGTGCCAGCAGTTACGACAGGGGGAGGAATGAGCAGTTCTTC. This sequence encodes CASSYDRGRNEQFF.